The 14 T cell receptor beta chains listed next were all sequenced from one sample in a study of blood T cell repertoires in COVID-19. Sequenced by immunoSEQ multiplex PCR; TCRdb stores in-frame clones only, minus some. The sample has 200,000 to 300,000 clones, less than 90% seen once. Sequencing used peripheral blood. The receptor set was obtained from a man in his sixties with acute or convalescent COVID-19.

V usage is TRBV2 and J usage is TRBJ2-7; D may be TRBD1 (6 bases). The length of the CDR3 is 13 residues. With 7 bases removed from V and 4 bases from J, the gap between germline ends came to 14 bases. Germline V gene data show CDR1 as SNHLY and CDR2 as FYNNEI. The CDR3 nucleotides read TGTGCCAGCATGGCAGGGGTTGCATACGAGCAGTACTTC. Its translation is CASMAGVAYEQYF.

This clone came up a few times. This chain connects TRBV6-1 to TRBJ1-2; no definite D call. In germline, CDR1 is MNHNS, CDR2 SASEGT. The CDR3 is 15 residues long. Trimming removed 3 bases from V and 3 bases from J, with 14 bases in between. CDR3 in amino acids: CASSDIPWQDYGYTF. CDR3 DNA: TGTGCCAGCAGTGACATACCTTGGCAGGACTATGGCTACACCTTC.

The chain recombines TRBV9 with TRBJ2-1, with D unresolved. Germline V gives CDR1 SGDLS, CDR2 YYNGEE. The CDR3 length is 16 residues. The V and J ends lost 0 bases and 8 bases respectively, with 18 bases between them. In DNA form, the CDR3 reads TGTGCCAGCAGCGTAGGGGTGAACAGTTTTAAGGATGAGCAGTTCTTC. This codes for CASSVGVNSFKDEQFF.

This sequence joins TRBV11-2 and TRBJ2-2, with 7 bases matching TRBD1. The V and J ends lost 3 bases and 6 bases, in that order; junction bases with no gene match: 7. This CDR3 region has 15 residues. Germline CDR1 and CDR2: SGHAT and FQNNGV. CDR3 in DNA: TGTGCCAGCAGCTTGGTTACAGGGGAATCCGGGGAGCTGTTTTTT. Encoded protein: CASSLVTGESGELFF.

The CDR3 spells CASSPRLAGGTGELFF. Written as DNA, the CDR3 is TGCGCCAGCAGCCCCCGACTAGCGGGAGGAACCGGGGAGCTGTTTTTT. The rearrangement links TRBV4-3 to TRBJ2-2; 13 positions agree with TRBD2. In germline, CDR1 is LGHNA, CDR2 YSLEER. This CDR3 comprises 16 residues. After removal of 4 bases from V and 5 bases from J, the junction contained 4 bases not matched to a gene.

The genes are TRBV5-1 and TRBJ2-3; 16 positions agree with TRBD2. The CDR3 has 17 residues. Unmatched junction bases numbered 7, after V lost 4 bases and J lost 5 bases. Germline assignment: CDR1 SGHRS and CDR2 YFSETQ. The CDR3 loop is CASSVPGLAGGRDTQYF. Here the CDR3 DNA reads TGCGCCAGCAGCGTGCCGGGACTAGCGGGGGGGCGAGATACGCAGTATTTT.

This sequence joins TRBV18 and TRBJ2-7; D is perhaps TRBD2 (6 bases). The V gene's germline CDR1 is KGHSH and CDR2 LQKENI. The CDR3 contains 16 residues. V was pared by 2 bases and J by 5 bases, with 19 bases between. The CDR3 spells CASSPEVGGHLNEQYF. Written as DNA, the CDR3 is TGTGCCAGCTCACCAGAGGTGGGAGGCCACCTAAACGAGCAGTACTTC.

The CDR3 DNA is TGTGCCAGCAGCCGAACTGGGACAGCCACTGAAGCTTTCTTT. Translating it yields CASSRTGTATEAFF. This chain joins TRBV14 and TRBJ1-1; 7 nucleotides match TRBD1. CDR3 size: 14 residues. In germline, CDR1 is SGHDN, CDR2 FVKESK. With 4 bases clipped from V and 4 bases from J, the junction kept 6 bases outside the gene matches.

This rearrangement joins TRBV6-4 to TRBJ1-2; maybe TRBD1 (6 bases). Deletions cut 6 bases from V and 0 bases from J, with 14 bases between. This CDR3 has 15 amino acids. The V gene's germline CDR1 is MRHNA and CDR2 SNTAGT. CDR3 coding DNA: TGTGCCAGCAGGCTACAGGGAACTACTAACTATGGCTACACCTTC. This codes for CASRLQGTTNYGYTF.

The CDR3 region is CASRGDPRGTEAFF. The CDR3 nucleotides read TGTGCCAGCCGCGGGGACCCGAGGGGCACTGAAGCTTTCTTT. The V and J genes are TRBV7-3 and TRBJ1-1; a weak D match, TRBD1 (5 bases). The CDR3 length is 14 residues. CDR1 is SGHTA, CDR2 FQGTGA, per germline. Trimming took 8 bases from V and 4 from J, leaving 17 bases between them. Looking up the rest from reference TRBV7-3 and TRBJ1-1 gives the full variable domain: GAGVSQTPSNKVTEKGKYVELRCDPISGHTALYWYRQSLGQGPEFLIYFQGTGAADDSGLPNDRFFAVRPEGSVSTLKIQRTERGDSAVYLCASRGDPRGTEAFFGQGTRLTVV.

The chain has TRBV5-6 and TRBJ2-3; tentatively, D is TRBD2 (5 bases). V was cut by 3 bases and J by 5 bases, with 10 bases left in between. The CDR3 consists of 13 residues. Germline V lookup: CDR1 SGHDT, CDR2 YYEEEE. CDR3 in amino acids: CASSSQLGDTQYF. The CDR3 DNA is TGTGCCAGCAGCTCCCAACTAGGAGATACGCAGTATTTT.

V usage is TRBV27 and J usage is TRBJ2-7; 8 bases agree with TRBD1. The ends lost 2 bases at V and 3 bases at J; junction bases unmatched: 9. CDR1 MNHEY and CDR2 SMNVEV come from the germline V gene (reference sequence). The CDR3 contains 16 residues. CDR3 nucleotide sequence: TGTGCCAGCAGTTTAAGTCGGCAGGGGGCCCACTACGAGCAGTACTTC. This translates into CASSLSRQGAHYEQYF.

The chain links TRBV29-1 to TRBJ1-2; 7 nucleotides match TRBD1. There are 13 residues in the CDR3. Unmatched junction bases numbered 4, after V lost 6 bases and J lost 0 bases. The germline gives CDR1 SQVTM, CDR2 ANQGSEA. The CDR3 is CSVGQPTNYGYTF. The CDR3 nucleotides are TGCAGCGTGGGACAGCCAACTAACTATGGCTACACCTTC. Based on the CDR3 plus reference TRBV29-1 and TRBJ1-2, the full variable domain is SAVISQKPSRDICQRGTSLTIQCQVDSQVTMMFWYRQQPGQSLTLIATANQGSEATYESGFVIDKFPISRPNLTFSTLTVSNMSPEDSSIYLCSVGQPTNYGYTFGSGTRLTVV.

V gene TRBV7-2 combines with J gene TRBJ2-2, with 16 nucleotides matching TRBD2. The germline V gene has CDR1 SGHTA and CDR2 FQGNSA. V was clipped by 1 base and J by 6 bases; unmatched bases: 2. This CDR3 spans 17 amino acids. CDR3 sequence: CASSLGGLAGGAGELFF. CDR3 sequence (DNA): TGTGCCAGCAGCTTAGGGGGACTAGCGGGAGGGGCCGGGGAGCTGTTTTTT.